Listed below are T cell receptor beta chains from one sample, sequenced in a study of shared clonotypes between healthy human individuals. Generated by immunoSEQ multiplex PCR, the TCRdb table keeps only in-frame clones and is missing some. The profile shows over 700,000 clones, about two thirds of them singletons. Material for sequencing was memory CD4+ T cells sorted from blood. These receptors originate from a woman aged 30 to 39 in good health. Both conserved end residues are part of each CDR3. The order of the fields is clone size, J gene, D gene, V gene, CDR3 protein, CDR3 DNA. A D gene is named only where the DNA matches it firmly. Only part of the rows carry a size: once, few, many, or a class if the clone is expanded.

abundance: few; j_gene: TRBJ1-2; d_gene: .; v_gene: TRBV7-8; CDR3aa: CASRDTGGYTF; CDR3nt: TGTGCCAGCAGAGATACAGGTGGTTACACCTTC
abundance: once; j_gene: TRBJ2-1; d_gene: TRBD2; v_gene: TRBV14; CDR3aa: CASSQGVSGIWGEQFF; CDR3nt: TGTGCCAGCAGCCAAGGGGTTAGCGGGATCTGGGGTGAGCAGTTCTTC
abundance: .; j_gene: TRBJ2-2; d_gene: TRBD1; v_gene: TRBV5-1; CDR3aa: CASSQDREHGELFF; CDR3nt: TGCGCCAGCAGCCAAGACAGGGAGCACGGGGAGCTGTTTTTT
abundance: .; j_gene: TRBJ2-7; d_gene: TRBD1; v_gene: TRBV5-1; CDR3aa: CASSTGTGPFEQYF; CDR3nt: TGCGCCAGCAGCACCGGGACAGGCCCTTTCGAGCAGTACTTC
abundance: few; j_gene: TRBJ1-2; d_gene: .; v_gene: TRBV15; CDR3aa: CATSRDRDGYGYTF; CDR3nt: TGTGCCACCAGCAGAGACAGGGACGGCTATGGCTACACCTTC
abundance: .; j_gene: TRBJ1-3; d_gene: TRBD1; v_gene: TRBV27; CDR3aa: CASSRQGIAGNTIYF; CDR3nt: TGTGCCAGCAGTAGACAGGGAATCGCTGGAAACACCATATATTTT
abundance: few; j_gene: TRBJ1-1; d_gene: .; v_gene: TRBV18; CDR3aa: CASSPSEGNTEAFF; CDR3nt: TGTGCCAGCTCACCATCGGAGGGCAACACTGAAGCTTTCTTT
abundance: .; j_gene: TRBJ1-5; d_gene: .; v_gene: TRBV2; CDR3aa: CASSATGKNQPQHF; CDR3nt: TGTGCCAGCAGTGCTACAGGAAAAAATCAGCCCCAGCATTTT
abundance: .; j_gene: TRBJ1-3; d_gene: .; v_gene: TRBV14; CDR3aa: CASSQAGGNTIYF; CDR3nt: TGTGCCAGCAGCCAAGCAGGTGGAAACACCATATATTTT
abundance: few; j_gene: TRBJ2-7; d_gene: .; v_gene: TRBV5-1; CDR3aa: CASSPGFGIGEQYF; CDR3nt: TGCGCCAGCAGCCCAGGTTTTGGGATTGGTGAGCAGTACTTC
abundance: .; j_gene: TRBJ2-1; d_gene: .; v_gene: TRBV18; CDR3aa: CASSLTNRALYNEQFF; CDR3nt: TGTGCCAGCTCACTGACAAACAGGGCCTTATACAATGAGCAGTTCTTC
abundance: few; j_gene: TRBJ2-2; d_gene: .; v_gene: TRBV6-5; CDR3aa: CASSLTRTGELFF; CDR3nt: TGTGCCAGCAGTTTGACTCGCACCGGGGAGCTGTTTTTT
abundance: .; j_gene: TRBJ2-3; d_gene: TRBD2; v_gene: TRBV10-3; CDR3aa: CAISDPGLEADTQYF; CDR3nt: TGTGCCATCAGTGACCCGGGACTAGAGGCAGATACGCAGTATTTT
abundance: .; j_gene: TRBJ2-7; d_gene: TRBD1; v_gene: TRBV7-8; CDR3aa: CASSLRRSDRAGEQYF; CDR3nt: TGTGCCAGCAGCTTACGAAGGAGCGACAGGGCCGGCGAGCAGTACTTC
abundance: .; j_gene: TRBJ2-7; d_gene: .; v_gene: TRBV28; CDR3aa: CASSFSGTFYEQYF; CDR3nt: TGTGCCAGCAGTTTCTCAGGGACTTTCTACGAGCAGTACTTC
abundance: few; j_gene: TRBJ1-1; d_gene: .; v_gene: TRBV18; CDR3aa: CASSPRVWTEAFF; CDR3nt: TGTGCCAGCTCACCACGGGTCTGGACTGAAGCTTTCTTT
abundance: .; j_gene: TRBJ1-3; d_gene: TRBD1; v_gene: TRBV29-1; CDR3aa: CSVGLAGQGANTIYF; CDR3nt: TGCAGCGTTGGTTTAGCGGGACAGGGGGCAAACACCATATATTTT
abundance: few; j_gene: TRBJ1-5; d_gene: .; v_gene: TRBV28; CDR3aa: CASSTPQDQPQHF; CDR3nt: TGTGCCAGCAGCACACCTCAAGATCAGCCCCAGCATTTT
abundance: many; j_gene: TRBJ2-1; d_gene: .; v_gene: TRBV21-1; CDR3aa: CAKRPWFAGGELYNEQFF; CDR3nt: TGTGCCAAACGACCGTGGTTCGCTGGGGGCGAACTCTACAATGAGCAGTTCTTC
abundance: few; j_gene: TRBJ2-3; d_gene: .; v_gene: TRBV29-1; CDR3aa: CSVEKGVGTDTQYF; CDR3nt: TGCAGCGTTGAAAAGGGGGTAGGCACAGATACGCAGTATTTT
abundance: .; j_gene: TRBJ2-2; d_gene: TRBD2; v_gene: TRBV27; CDR3aa: CASSLRPSGTNTGELFF; CDR3nt: TGTGCCAGCAGTCTGCGGCCTAGCGGGACCAACACCGGGGAGCTGTTTTTT
abundance: .; j_gene: TRBJ2-7; d_gene: .; v_gene: TRBV5-1; CDR3aa: CASSERTATYEQYF; CDR3nt: TGCGCCAGCAGCGAACGGACAGCAACCTACGAGCAGTACTTC
abundance: few; j_gene: TRBJ1-2; d_gene: .; v_gene: TRBV28; CDR3aa: CACSSGWISGYTF; CDR3nt: TGTGCCTGCAGTTCGGGCTGGATCTCTGGCTACACCTTC
abundance: few; j_gene: TRBJ1-1; d_gene: .; v_gene: TRBV30; CDR3aa: CARRDNTEAFF; CDR3nt: TGTGCCCGCAGGGATAACACTGAAGCTTTCTTT
abundance: few; j_gene: TRBJ2-1; d_gene: .; v_gene: TRBV5-4; CDR3aa: CASSSAVGNPAYNEQFF; CDR3nt: TGTGCCAGCAGCTCAGCCGTCGGAAACCCGGCCTACAATGAGCAGTTCTTC
abundance: .; j_gene: TRBJ1-2; d_gene: TRBD1; v_gene: TRBV27; CDR3aa: CASSSRAGGVFAYGYTF; CDR3nt: TGTGCCAGCAGTAGTAGGGCAGGGGGCGTTTTTGCCTATGGCTACACCTTC
abundance: .; j_gene: TRBJ1-5; d_gene: .; v_gene: TRBV6-6; CDR3aa: CASSFGAGNQPQHF; CDR3nt: TGTGCCAGCAGTTTTGGGGCCGGCAATCAGCCCCAGCATTTT
abundance: .; j_gene: TRBJ2-7; d_gene: .; v_gene: TRBV28; CDR3aa: CASSLGMIYEQYF; CDR3nt: TGTGCCAGCAGTTTGGGCATGATTTACGAGCAGTACTTC
abundance: .; j_gene: TRBJ1-1; d_gene: .; v_gene: TRBV10-3; CDR3aa: CAITATTAGTEAFF; CDR3nt: TGTGCCATTACAGCTACCACAGCGGGGACTGAAGCTTTCTTT
abundance: .; j_gene: TRBJ2-3; d_gene: .; v_gene: TRBV7-2; CDR3aa: CASSPGRLGTDTQYF; CDR3nt: TGTGCCAGCAGCCCGGGGCGGCTCGGCACAGATACGCAGTATTTT
abundance: .; j_gene: TRBJ1-1; d_gene: .; v_gene: TRBV28; CDR3aa: CASRPMTGTGGSDTEAFF; CDR3nt: TGTGCCAGCAGGCCGATGACAGGTACTGGGGGATCGGACACTGAAGCTTTCTTT
abundance: .; j_gene: TRBJ1-1; d_gene: .; v_gene: TRBV7-3; CDR3aa: CASSLEGGITEAFF; CDR3nt: TGTGCCAGCAGCTTAGAGGGGGGCATCACTGAAGCTTTCTTT
abundance: .; j_gene: TRBJ1-3; d_gene: .; v_gene: TRBV15; CDR3aa: CATSTRGGASGNTIYF; CDR3nt: TGTGCCACCAGCACCAGGGGCGGGGCCTCTGGAAACACCATATATTTT
abundance: .; j_gene: TRBJ2-5; d_gene: .; v_gene: TRBV6-4; CDR3aa: CASSKRTEGGQYF; CDR3nt: TGTGCCAGCAGTAAGCGCACGGAGGGTGGCCAGTACTTC
abundance: .; j_gene: TRBJ2-7; d_gene: TRBD2; v_gene: TRBV28; CDR3aa: CASSLERGRYEQYF; CDR3nt: TGTGCCAGCAGTTTAGAGCGGGGGCGCTACGAGCAGTACTTC
abundance: .; j_gene: TRBJ2-5; d_gene: .; v_gene: TRBV28; CDR3aa: CASSLAGNQETQYF; CDR3nt: TGTGCCAGCAGTTTAGCGGGAAACCAAGAGACCCAGTACTTC
abundance: .; j_gene: TRBJ2-7; d_gene: .; v_gene: TRBV15; CDR3aa: CATTSERRSGEQYF; CDR3nt: TGTGCCACCACCTCAGAAAGGAGGTCGGGCGAGCAGTACTTC
abundance: few; j_gene: TRBJ2-7; d_gene: TRBD1; v_gene: TRBV15; CDR3aa: CATSRGDSYEQYF; CDR3nt: TGTGCCACCAGCAGGGGGGACAGCTACGAGCAGTACTTC
abundance: .; j_gene: TRBJ2-3; d_gene: TRBD2; v_gene: TRBV6-6; CDR3aa: CASRLAGVRDTQYF; CDR3nt: TGTGCCAGCAGGCTAGCGGGAGTTAGAGATACGCAGTATTTT
abundance: .; j_gene: TRBJ2-2; d_gene: TRBD1; v_gene: TRBV18; CDR3aa: CASSPPNRGEYTGELFF; CDR3nt: TGTGCCAGCTCACCACCGAACAGGGGAGAGTACACCGGGGAGCTGTTTTTT
abundance: .; j_gene: TRBJ2-1; d_gene: .; v_gene: TRBV6-1; CDR3aa: CAIIEGNDNEQFF; CDR3nt: TGTGCCATTATCGAGGGGAATGACAATGAGCAGTTCTTC
abundance: .; j_gene: TRBJ2-1; d_gene: .; v_gene: TRBV7-9; CDR3aa: CASSGRQGNEQFF; CDR3nt: TGTGCCAGCAGCGGACGTCAGGGAAATGAGCAGTTCTTC
abundance: few; j_gene: TRBJ1-4; d_gene: TRBD1; v_gene: TRBV27; CDR3aa: CASSTNRGEKLFF; CDR3nt: TGTGCCAGCAGTACGAACAGGGGGGAAAAACTGTTTTTT
abundance: few; j_gene: TRBJ1-5; d_gene: .; v_gene: TRBV6-5; CDR3aa: CASSVVLGQPQHF; CDR3nt: TGTGCCAGCAGCGTCGTGTTAGGTCAGCCCCAGCATTTT
abundance: many; j_gene: TRBJ2-7; d_gene: .; v_gene: TRBV6-1; CDR3aa: CASSEPGTGVEQYF; CDR3nt: TGTGCCAGCAGTGAACCTGGAACGGGGGTCGAGCAGTACTTC
abundance: once; j_gene: TRBJ1-6; d_gene: .; v_gene: TRBV30; CDR3aa: CAWSPRVDGKSSYNSPLHF; CDR3nt: TGTGCCTGGAGTCCGAGGGTGGACGGAAAAAGCTCCTATAATTCACCCCTCCACTTT
abundance: .; j_gene: TRBJ1-5; d_gene: TRBD1; v_gene: TRBV19; CDR3aa: CASGTGHTSNQPQHF; CDR3nt: TGTGCCAGCGGGACAGGACATACTAGCAATCAGCCCCAGCATTTT
abundance: .; j_gene: TRBJ1-5; d_gene: .; v_gene: TRBV2; CDR3aa: CASRSESQPQHF; CDR3nt: TGTGCCAGCCGGAGTGAATCCCAGCCCCAGCATTTT
abundance: once; j_gene: TRBJ2-6; d_gene: .; v_gene: TRBV19; CDR3aa: CASTHSSGANVLTF; CDR3nt: TGTGCCAGTACCCACAGCTCTGGGGCCAACGTCCTGACTTTC
abundance: .; j_gene: TRBJ2-7; d_gene: .; v_gene: TRBV28; CDR3aa: CASSLPPRQGSYEQYF; CDR3nt: TGTGCCAGCAGTTTACCGCCGCGGCAGGGGTCCTACGAGCAGTACTTC
abundance: .; j_gene: TRBJ2-7; d_gene: TRBD2; v_gene: TRBV15; CDR3aa: CATSRVTSGSYEQYF; CDR3nt: TGTGCCACCAGCAGAGTAACTAGCGGCTCCTACGAGCAGTACTTC
abundance: .; j_gene: TRBJ1-2; d_gene: .; v_gene: TRBV7-9; CDR3aa: CASSFDREGYTF; CDR3nt: TGTGCCAGCAGCTTCGACAGAGAAGGCTACACCTTC
abundance: .; j_gene: TRBJ1-5; d_gene: .; v_gene: TRBV5-3; CDR3aa: CARSWTVSNQPQHF; CDR3nt: TGTGCCAGAAGCTGGACTGTTAGCAATCAGCCCCAGCATTTT